The clone carrying this T cell receptor (beta chain) was seen a single time. What it binds is not known. The validation cohort, a group of over a hundred subjects, included the donors and was separate from the approximately 650-subject first cohort. These data come from a study of cytomegalovirus exposure and HLA in healthy donors. Notes on the study in general: Cytomegalovirus-associated status was assigned to some 180 TCR beta chains.

The CDR3 has 15 residues. V shed 5 bases and J 5 bases; nucleotides not matched to a gene: 10. CDR1 is MNHEY and CDR2 is SVGAGI in the germline V gene. Generated by immunoSEQ multiplex PCR, the TCRdb table keeps only in-frame clones and is missing some. The sample records 150,000 to 200,000 clones, around 85% being singletons. This clonotype originated in a young man in good health and CMV-seropositive. The rearrangement links TRBV6-5 to TRBJ2-3; 7 bases line up with TRBD2. Material: PBMCs. The CDR3 DNA follows: TGTGCCAGCAGTAATCGGGGGGTCGGGCGAGATACGCAGTATTTT. Amino acid sequence: CASSNRGVGRDTQYF.